The entry below describes one TCR beta chain. Since a much larger clone is just one base distant, this may be a read error. This entry belongs to a study of blood T cells in healthy people across ages. The CDR3 extends over 17 amino acids. Germline values: CDR1 MNHNY, CDR2 SVGAGI (reference sequence). Trimming took off 2 bases at V and 11 bases at J, with 27 bases between the two ends. The authors ran a second PCR of roughly 6 to 12 cycles using a sample-barcoded 5' primer and a J-beta primer mix. Each CDR3 protein is one row after TCRdb ran MiXCR on the 5' RACE reads. Of fewer than 700,000 distinct CDR3 sequences listed, roughly 48% were seen once; the top ten hold roughly 25%.

This clonotype was obtained from an elderly man in good health. Sequencing input: blood. V and J are TRBV6-6 and TRBJ2-5; D not certain. The CDR3 sequence is CASSYPGFGAHYNEQYF. In nucleotides, the CDR3 is TGTGCCAGCAGTTACCCAGGATTCGGCGCGCACTACAATGAGCAGTACTTC.